The 9 T cell receptor beta chains below come from one sample, sequenced in a study of blood T cell repertoires in COVID-19. Profiled with immunoSEQ multiplex PCR; TCRdb holds only in-frame clones, not every one. The sample consists of 100,000 to 150,000 clones, about four fifths of them appearing once. The sample taken for sequencing was peripheral blood. Receptor source: a man in his fifties or sixties with acute or convalescent COVID-19.

Here the CDR3 reads CASSLGRAYGYTF. The DNA for the CDR3 is TGTGCCAGCAGCTTGGGCAGGGCCTATGGCTACACCTTC. The chain combines TRBV5-4 with TRBJ1-2; the D gene is possibly TRBD1 (5 bases). Per the germline V gene, CDR1 is SGHNT and CDR2 is YYREEE (reference sequence). The CDR3 runs 13 residues. Trimming pared 0 bases from V and 4 bases from J, leaving 7 bases between. Using reference TRBV5-4 and TRBJ1-2 for the parts outside the CDR3, the full variable domain is ETGVTQSPTHLIKTRGQQVTLRCSSQSGHNTVSWYQQALGQGPQFIFQYYREEENGRGNFPPRFSGLQFPNYSSELNVNALELDDSALYLCASSLGRAYGYTFGSGTRLTVV.

This chain joins TRBV21-1 and TRBJ1-2; TRBD1, as called in the table, went unchecked against the DNA. TRBV21-1 represents a pseudogene. The CDR3 covers 13 residues. The CDR3 is CASSPGSVDGYTF. CDR3 nucleotide sequence: TGTGCCAGCAGCCCAGGGTCGGTGGATGGCTACACCTTC.

The V gene is TRBV28, the J gene TRBJ1-2; 9 nucleotides line up with TRBD1. V was clipped by 7 bases and J by 5 bases; unmatched bases: 11. In germline, CDR1 is MDHEN, CDR2 SYDVKM. CDR3 length: 15 residues. CDR3 bases: TGTGCCAGCAATCCGACAGGGGGGTCCCTTTATGGCTACACCTTC. Translated: CASNPTGGSLYGYTF.

Comment on this clone: Other DNA sequences of this sample code for an identical CDR3. This chain uses TRBV6-5 with TRBJ1-5, with no clear D. CDR1 is MNHEY, CDR2 SVGAGI, per germline. V lost 5 bases and J lost 1, with 6 bases in between. The CDR3 extends over 13 amino acids. The DNA for the CDR3 is TGTGCCAGCAGTCCGGGAAGCAATCAGCCCCAGCATTTT. Its translation is CASSPGSNQPQHF.

This sequence joins TRBV7-2 and TRBJ1-4; D is possibly TRBD1 (6 bases). The CDR3 contains 16 residues. The ends were cut back, 1 base at V and 0 bases at J, with 9 bases in the middle. Germline V gene data show CDR1 as SGHTA and CDR2 as FQGNSA. The CDR3 sequence is CASSLGGHSTNEKLFF. The CDR3 DNA reads as TGTGCCAGCAGCTTAGGGGGACACTCAACTAATGAAAAACTGTTTTTT.

The chain employs TRBV15 and TRBJ2-5; TRBD1 matches at 9 bases. With V trimmed by 3 bases and J by 7 bases, 6 bases remained unmatched. This CDR3 region has 14 residues. The germline CDR1 and CDR2 sequences are LNHNV and YYDKDF (reference sequence). Here the CDR3 reads CATSSGTGSATQYF. In DNA form, the CDR3 reads TGTGCCACCAGCAGCGGGACAGGGAGCGCGACCCAGTACTTC.

V and J are TRBV15 and TRBJ2-7; 9 nucleotides agree with TRBD2. The length of the CDR3 is 16 residues. CDR1 is LNHNV, CDR2 YYDKDF, per germline (reference sequence). V lost 2 bases, J lost 0 bases, and 5 bases stayed unmatched. The CDR3 loop reads CATSRPSGGPSYEQYF. CDR3 coding DNA: TGTGCCACCAGCAGACCCAGCGGGGGGCCCTCCTACGAGCAGTACTTC. Full variable domain (outside the CDR3, taken from reference TRBV15 and TRBJ2-7): DAMVIQNPRYQVTQFGKPVTLSCSQTLNHNVMYWYQQKSSQAPKLLFHYYDKDFNNEADTPDNFQSRRPNTSFCFLDIRSPGLGDTAMYLCATSRPSGGPSYEQYFGPGTRLTVT.

The table lists this clone with a count of one. This chain joins TRBV19 and TRBJ2-1; the D gene is possibly TRBD2 (6 bases). Trimming shortened V by 7 bases and J by 12 bases, and 28 bases separated the two germline ends. This CDR3 region has 16 residues. Per germline, CDR1 LNHDA and CDR2 SQIVND (reference sequence). The CDR3 DNA is TGTGCCAGTACCCCGGGCAAGGGACTCTCTGGGTACGGGCAGTTCTTC. It is translated as CASTPGKGLSGYGQFF.

The chain uses TRBV10-2 and TRBJ1-1; D not resolved. The V and J ends lost 2 bases and 6 bases respectively, with 7 bases between them. There are 12 residues in the CDR3. Per germline, CDR1 WSHSY and CDR2 SAAADI. In nucleotides, the CDR3 is TGCGCCAGCAGTGAGGCCCGGTCTGAAGCTTTCTTT. Protein product: CASSEARSEAFF.